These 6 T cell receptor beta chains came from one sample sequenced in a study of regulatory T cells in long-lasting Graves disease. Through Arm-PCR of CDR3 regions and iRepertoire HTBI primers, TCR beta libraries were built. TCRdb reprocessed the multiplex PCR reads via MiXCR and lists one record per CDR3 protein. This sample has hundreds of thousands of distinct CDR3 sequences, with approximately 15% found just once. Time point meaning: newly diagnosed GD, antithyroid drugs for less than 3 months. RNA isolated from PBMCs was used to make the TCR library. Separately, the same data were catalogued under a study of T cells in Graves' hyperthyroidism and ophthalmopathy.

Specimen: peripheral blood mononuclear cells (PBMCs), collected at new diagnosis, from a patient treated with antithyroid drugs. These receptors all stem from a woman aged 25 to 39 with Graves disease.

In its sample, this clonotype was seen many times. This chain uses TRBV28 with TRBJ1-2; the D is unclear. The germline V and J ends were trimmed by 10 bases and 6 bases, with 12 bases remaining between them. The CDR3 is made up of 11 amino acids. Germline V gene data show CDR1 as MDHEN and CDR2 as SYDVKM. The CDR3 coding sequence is TGTGCCACCCTCCCTCTTAATGGCTACACCTTC. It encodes CATLPLNGYTF.

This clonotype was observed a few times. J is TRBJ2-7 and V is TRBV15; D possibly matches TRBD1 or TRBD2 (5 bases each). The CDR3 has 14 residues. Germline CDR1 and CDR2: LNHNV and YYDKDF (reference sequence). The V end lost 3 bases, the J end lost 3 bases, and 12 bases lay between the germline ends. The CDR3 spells CATSRARDVYEQYF. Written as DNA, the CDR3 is TGTGCCACCAGCAGGGCCCGGGACGTCTACGAGCAGTACTTC.

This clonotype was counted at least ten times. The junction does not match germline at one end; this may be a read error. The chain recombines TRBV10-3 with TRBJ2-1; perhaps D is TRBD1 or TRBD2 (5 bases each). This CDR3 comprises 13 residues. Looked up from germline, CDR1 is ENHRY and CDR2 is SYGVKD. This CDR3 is CAIRRDPYKEQFF. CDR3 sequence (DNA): TGTGCCATCAGACGGGACCCCTACAAAGAGCAGTTCTTC.

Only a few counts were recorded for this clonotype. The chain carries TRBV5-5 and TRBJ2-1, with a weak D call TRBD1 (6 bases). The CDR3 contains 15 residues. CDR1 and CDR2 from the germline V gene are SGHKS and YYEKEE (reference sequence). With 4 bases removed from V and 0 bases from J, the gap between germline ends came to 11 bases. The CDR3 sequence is CASSPQGTSYNEQFF. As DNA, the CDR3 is TGTGCCAGCAGCCCACAGGGTACCTCCTACAATGAGCAGTTCTTC.

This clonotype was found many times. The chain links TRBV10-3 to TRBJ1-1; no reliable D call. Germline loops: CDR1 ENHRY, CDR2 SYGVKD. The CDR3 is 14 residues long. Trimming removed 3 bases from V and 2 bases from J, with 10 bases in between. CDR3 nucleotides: TGTGCCATCAGTGATGGGCACCTCAACACTGAAGCTTTCTTT. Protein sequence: CAISDGHLNTEAFF.

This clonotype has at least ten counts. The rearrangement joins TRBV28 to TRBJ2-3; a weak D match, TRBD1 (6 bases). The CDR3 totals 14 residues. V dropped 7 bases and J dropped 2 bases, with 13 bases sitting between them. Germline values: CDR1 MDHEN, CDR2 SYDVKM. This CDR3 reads CASTLGHLTDTQYF. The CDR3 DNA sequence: TGTGCCAGCACCTTGGGACACCTCACAGATACGCAGTATTTT.